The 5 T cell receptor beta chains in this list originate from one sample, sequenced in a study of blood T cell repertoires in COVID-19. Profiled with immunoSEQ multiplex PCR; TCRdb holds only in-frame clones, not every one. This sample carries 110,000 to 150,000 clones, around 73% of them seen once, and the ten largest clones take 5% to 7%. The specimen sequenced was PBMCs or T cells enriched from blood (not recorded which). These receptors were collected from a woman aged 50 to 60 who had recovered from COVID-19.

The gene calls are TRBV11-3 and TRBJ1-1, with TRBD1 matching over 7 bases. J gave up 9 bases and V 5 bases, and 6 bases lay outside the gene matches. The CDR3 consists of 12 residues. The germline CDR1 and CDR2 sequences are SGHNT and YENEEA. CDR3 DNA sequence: TGTGCCAGCAGCCACAGGGGTTCGCAAGCTTTCTTT. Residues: CASSHRGSQAFF.

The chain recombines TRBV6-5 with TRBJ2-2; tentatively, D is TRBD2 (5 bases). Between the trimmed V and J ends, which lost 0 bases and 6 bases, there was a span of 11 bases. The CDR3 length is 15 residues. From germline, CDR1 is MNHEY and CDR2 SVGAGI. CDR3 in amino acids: CASSYSPGSAGELFF. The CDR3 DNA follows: TGTGCCAGCAGTTACTCACCGGGGTCCGCCGGGGAGCTGTTTTTT.

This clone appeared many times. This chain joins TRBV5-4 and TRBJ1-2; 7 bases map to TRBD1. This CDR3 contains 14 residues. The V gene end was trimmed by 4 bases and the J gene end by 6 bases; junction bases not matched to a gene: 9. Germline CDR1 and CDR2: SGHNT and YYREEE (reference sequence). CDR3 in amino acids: CASSRTGTADGYTF. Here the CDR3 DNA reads TGTGCCAGCAGCCGAACCGGGACAGCGGATGGCTACACCTTC.

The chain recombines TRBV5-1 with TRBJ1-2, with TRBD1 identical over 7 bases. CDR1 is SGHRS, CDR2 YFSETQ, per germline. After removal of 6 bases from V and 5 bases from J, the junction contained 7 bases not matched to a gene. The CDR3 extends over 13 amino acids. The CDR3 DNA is TGCGCCAGCACGTCAGGGGGAAGATATGGCTACACCTTC. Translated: CASTSGGRYGYTF.

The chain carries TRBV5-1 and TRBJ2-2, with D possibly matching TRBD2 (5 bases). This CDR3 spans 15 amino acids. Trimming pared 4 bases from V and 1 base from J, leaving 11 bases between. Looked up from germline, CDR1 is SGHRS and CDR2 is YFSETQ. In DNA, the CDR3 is TGCGCCAGCAGCCGAGGGAACGGGAACACCGGGGAGCTGTTTTTT. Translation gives CASSRGNGNTGELFF. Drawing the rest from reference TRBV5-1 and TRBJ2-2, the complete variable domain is KAGVTQTPRYLIKTRGQQVTLSCSPISGHRSVSWYQQTPGQGLQFLFEYFSETQRNKGNFPGRFSGRQFSNSRSEMNVSTLELGDSALYLCASSRGNGNTGELFFGEGSRLTVL.